Shown below are 17 T cell receptor beta chains from a single sample sequenced in a study of T cell changes during pregnancy in multiple sclerosis. Profiling relied on immunoSEQ multiplex PCR, and the TCRdb table lists in-frame clones only, not all of them. The data hold about 40,000 clones, with about nine tenths observed a single time. The sequencing here drew on CD4+ T cells from peripheral blood mononuclear cells, taken in the third trimester of pregnancy. Source of these receptors: a female donor in good health, enrolled as a control in a pregnancy study.

The chain is built from TRBV7-2 and TRBJ2-7, with TRBD2 as a possible D gene (5 bases). Trimming took off 1 base at V and 4 bases at J, with 11 bases between the two ends. Germline CDR1 SGHTA, CDR2 FQGNSA. CDR3 length: 14 residues. In nucleotides, the CDR3 is TGTGCCAGCAGCTTAGAGCCGGGAACGTACGAGCAGTACTTC. Residues: CASSLEPGTYEQYF.

The chain recombines TRBV21-1 with TRBJ2-1; TRBD2 is the table's D call and was not checked against the DNA. TRBV21-1 represents a pseudogene. The CDR3 loop spans 17 amino acids. The CDR3 nucleotides are TGTGCCAGCAGCAGAAGCCGCAGCGGGAAAGCCTACAATGAGCAGTTCTTC. This encodes CASSRSRSGKAYNEQFF.

This chain connects TRBV19 to TRBJ1-4; 9 nucleotides align to TRBD1. The V and J ends lost 8 bases and 5 bases, in that order; junction bases with no gene match: 3. Germline V CDR1 and CDR2: LNHDA, SQIVND (reference sequence). The CDR3 length is 13 residues. The CDR3 region has the DNA TGTGCCAGTCGGGACAGGGCGAATGAAAAACTGTTTTTT. Amino acids: CASRDRANEKLFF.

The V call is TRBV28, the J call TRBJ2-5; 12 bases fit TRBD2. Germline assignment: CDR1 MDHEN and CDR2 SYDVKM. The CDR3 spans 15 residues. Trimming removed 7 bases from V and 4 bases from J; junction bases left unmatched: 7. The CDR3 here is CASTPPSGRGETQYF. CDR3 nucleotides: TGTGCCAGCACCCCCCCTAGCGGGAGGGGAGAGACCCAGTACTTC.

This chain uses TRBV7-9 with TRBJ2-7; D is perhaps TRBD1 (6 bases). The germline gives CDR1 SEHNR, CDR2 FQNEAQ (reference sequence). CDR3 length: 13 amino acids. The V end lost 3 bases, the J end lost 4 bases, and 10 bases lay between the germline ends. CDR3 in amino acids: CASSLGRGYEQYF. The CDR3 nucleotides read TGTGCCAGCAGCTTGGGCAGGGGTTACGAGCAGTACTTC.

The chain joins TRBV9 to TRBJ2-1; TRBD2 aligns across 11 bases. Germline V gives CDR1 SGDLS, CDR2 YYNGEE. The CDR3 consists of 15 residues. Trimming at V came to 3 bases and at J to 6 bases, leaving 5 bases not matched to a gene. The CDR3 loop is CASSALAGAFNEQFF. The CDR3 DNA reads as TGTGCCAGCAGCGCACTAGCGGGAGCTTTCAATGAGCAGTTCTTC. The full variable domain, with the rest looked up from reference TRBV9 and TRBJ2-1, is DSGVTQTPKHLITATGQRVTLRCSPRSGDLSVYWYQQSLDQGLQFLIQYYNGEERAKGNILERFSAQQFPDLHSELNLSSLELGDSALYFCASSALAGAFNEQFFGPGTRLTVL.

The genes are TRBV6-5 and TRBJ1-2; D call uncertain. The germline V gene has CDR1 MNHEY and CDR2 SVGAGI. This CDR3 is built from 12 residues. V lost 5 bases and J lost 5, with 9 bases in between. The CDR3 region is CASSPTTYGYTF. The CDR3 DNA follows: TGTGCCAGCAGTCCGACAACTTATGGCTACACCTTC.

The chain carries TRBV6-6 and TRBJ1-5; D gene unclear. Germline V gene lookup returns CDR1 MNHNY and CDR2 SVGAGI (reference sequence). The V end lost 4 bases, the J end lost 5 bases, and 15 bases lay between the germline ends. This CDR3 is built from 15 residues. CDR3 sequence reads: CASSSSQVVDQPQHF. Here the CDR3 DNA reads TGTGCCAGCAGTTCATCTCAGGTAGTAGATCAGCCCCAGCATTTT.

The chain uses TRBV6-6 and TRBJ1-2; D ambiguous. This CDR3 comprises 12 residues. V was clipped by 6 bases and J by 0 bases, with 5 bases between them. The germline CDR1 and CDR2 sequences are MNHNY and SVGAGI (reference sequence). CDR3 nucleotides: TGTGCCAGCAGCTCCCCTAACTATGGCTACACCTTC. Translation gives CASSSPNYGYTF.

The chain couples TRBV19 to TRBJ2-5; tentatively, D is TRBD1 (6 bases). In germline, CDR1 is LNHDA, CDR2 SQIVND (reference sequence). V was clipped by 3 bases and J by 7 bases, with 12 bases between them. The CDR3 is 13 residues long. CDR3 bases: TGTGCCAGTAGTATGAACAGGGCAGTGACCCAGTACTTC. This gives the protein CASSMNRAVTQYF. Together with reference TRBV19 and TRBJ2-5, the CDR3 gives the full variable domain: DGGITQSPKYLFRKEGQNVTLSCEQNLNHDAMYWYRQDPGQGLRLIYYSQIVNDFQKGDIAEGYSVSREKKESFPLTVTSAQKNPTAFYLCASSMNRAVTQYFGPGTRLLVL.

The chain has TRBV10-3 and TRBJ1-3, with 9 bases lining up with TRBD1. CDR1 and CDR2 (germline): ENHRY, SYGVKD. This CDR3 is 13 amino acids long. The V gene end was trimmed by 8 bases and the J gene end by 8 bases; junction bases not matched to a gene: 7. The CDR3 region is CAIRDRETDTIYF. The CDR3 nucleotides read TGTGCCATCCGGGACAGGGAGACGGACACCATATATTTT.

This clone was seen only once. The genes are TRBV7-9 and TRBJ2-2; a possible D gene is TRBD2 (5 bases). This CDR3 contains 14 residues. V lost 0 bases to trimming and J lost 6 bases, with 8 bases between them. From germline, CDR1 is SEHNR and CDR2 FQNEAQ (reference sequence). CDR3 residues: CASSLARGAGELFF. CDR3 coding DNA: TGTGCCAGCAGCTTAGCACGGGGAGCCGGGGAGCTGTTTTTT.

Only one count was recorded for this clone. The gene calls are TRBV6-6 and TRBJ1-2, with 7 bases matching TRBD1. The ends lost 5 bases at V and 0 bases at J; junction bases unmatched: 6. This CDR3 region has 15 residues. Germline CDR1 MNHNY, CDR2 SVGAGI (reference sequence). The CDR3 DNA sequence: TGTGCCAGCAGTCGTCAGGGGGGAGCTAACTATGGCTACACCTTC. As protein: CASSRQGGANYGYTF.

This chain connects TRBV19 to TRBJ2-3, with D possibly matching TRBD2 (5 bases). The CDR3 spans 18 residues. CDR1 and CDR2 from the germline V gene are LNHDA and SQIVND (reference sequence). Trimming took off 0 bases at V and 2 bases at J, with 18 bases between the two ends. CDR3 sequence: CASSIDRTGQQTTDTQYF. The DNA of the CDR3 is TGTGCCAGTAGTATAGATCGGACTGGGCAACAAACCACAGATACGCAGTATTTT.

This rearrangement joins TRBV28 to TRBJ2-7; 7 positions match TRBD1. Trimming took 6 bases from V and 6 from J; bases not matched to a gene: 8. The CDR3 is 13 residues long. Germline lookup yields CDR1 MDHEN and CDR2 SYDVKM. DNA of the CDR3: TGTGCCAGCAGCAGGGGGTCGTTATCCGAGCAGTACTTC. This codes for CASSRGSLSEQYF. The whole variable domain, remainder taken from reference TRBV28 and TRBJ2-7, is DVKVTQSSRYLVKRTGEKVFLECVQDMDHENMFWYRQDPGLGLRLIYFSYDVKMKEKGDIPEGYSVSREKKERFSLILESASTNQTSMYLCASSRGSLSEQYFGPGTRLTVT.

The chain joins TRBV7-2 to TRBJ2-7, with a weak D call TRBD2 (5 bases). Trimming left V 1 base short and J 4 bases short, with 14 bases between. Per the germline V gene, CDR1 is SGHTA and CDR2 is FQGNSA. CDR3 length: 15 amino acids. The DNA of the CDR3 is TGTGCCAGCAGCTTAGGGGAGTTGGGCGTTTACGAGCAGTACTTC. Translation gives CASSLGELGVYEQYF.

The chain joins TRBV28 to TRBJ1-2, with TRBD1 matching over 9 bases. V gave up 3 bases and J gave up 6 bases; unmatched junction bases: 8. Germline V gene sequence: CDR1 MDHEN, CDR2 SYDVKM. The CDR3 runs to 15 residues. The CDR3 is CASSFNRGLGNGYTF. DNA of the CDR3: TGTGCCAGCAGTTTTAACAGGGGGCTGGGTAATGGCTACACCTTC.